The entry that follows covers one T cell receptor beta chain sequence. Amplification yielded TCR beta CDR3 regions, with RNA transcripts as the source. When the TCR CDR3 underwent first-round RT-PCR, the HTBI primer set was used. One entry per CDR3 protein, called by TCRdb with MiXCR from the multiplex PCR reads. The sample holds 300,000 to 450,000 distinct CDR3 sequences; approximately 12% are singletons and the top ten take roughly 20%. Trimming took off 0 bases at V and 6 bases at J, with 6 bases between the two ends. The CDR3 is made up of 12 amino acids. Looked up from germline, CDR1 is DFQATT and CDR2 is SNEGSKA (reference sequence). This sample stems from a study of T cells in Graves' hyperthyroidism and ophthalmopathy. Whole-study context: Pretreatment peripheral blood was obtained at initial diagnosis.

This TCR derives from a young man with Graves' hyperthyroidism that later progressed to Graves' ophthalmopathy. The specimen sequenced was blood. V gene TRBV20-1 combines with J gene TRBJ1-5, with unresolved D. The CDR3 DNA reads TGCAGTGCTAGAGAGGCCCCTCAGCCCCAGCATTTT. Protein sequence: CSAREAPQPQHF.